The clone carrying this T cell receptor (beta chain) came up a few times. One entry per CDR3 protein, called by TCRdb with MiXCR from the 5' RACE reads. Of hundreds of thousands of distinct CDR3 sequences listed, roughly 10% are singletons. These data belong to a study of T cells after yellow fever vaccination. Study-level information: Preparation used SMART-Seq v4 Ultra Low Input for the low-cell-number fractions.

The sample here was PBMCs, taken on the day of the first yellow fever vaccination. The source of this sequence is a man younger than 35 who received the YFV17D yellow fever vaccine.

The chain's CDR3 is CSARPLTANTGELFF. CDR3 DNA sequence: TGCAGTGCTAGACCTCTTACCGCGAACACCGGGGAGCTGTTTTTT. The rearrangement links TRBV20-1 to TRBJ2-2; no reliable D call. The CDR3 runs to 15 residues. Germline CDR1 is DFQATT and CDR2 is SNEGSKA (reference sequence). V was cut by 2 bases and J by 0 bases, with 10 bases left in between.